The sequence of this TCR beta chain was determined in a study of T cells in Graves' hyperthyroidism and ophthalmopathy. Study outcomes and limitations: Most clonotypes expanded in thyroid above 0.001 were likewise present in blood.

A roughly 9.3 ml volume of fresh peripheral blood provided the PBMCs. The CDR3 totals 17 residues. V gave up 7 bases and J gave up 3 bases; unmatched junction bases: 9. Germline V gene data show CDR1 as LNHDA and CDR2 as SQIVND (reference sequence). RNA transcripts provided the source from which TCR beta CDR3 regions were amplified. First-round RT-PCR of the TCR CDR3 relied on the HTBI primer set. Using its own MiXCR run on the multiplex PCR reads, TCRdb lists one record per CDR3 protein. The sample lists 600,000 to 800,000 distinct CDR3 sequences, about 35% occurring once. Of note for this clonotype: Its antigen is not known.

This chain connects TRBV19 to TRBJ2-2; 12 bases line up with TRBD2. The specimen sequenced was blood. This receptor was obtained from a woman in her 40s with Graves' hyperthyroidism. CDR3 in DNA: TGTGCCAGTAATGATCTAGCGGGAGGGCCGGACACCGGGGAGCTGTTTTTT. Amino acids: CASNDLAGGPDTGELFF.